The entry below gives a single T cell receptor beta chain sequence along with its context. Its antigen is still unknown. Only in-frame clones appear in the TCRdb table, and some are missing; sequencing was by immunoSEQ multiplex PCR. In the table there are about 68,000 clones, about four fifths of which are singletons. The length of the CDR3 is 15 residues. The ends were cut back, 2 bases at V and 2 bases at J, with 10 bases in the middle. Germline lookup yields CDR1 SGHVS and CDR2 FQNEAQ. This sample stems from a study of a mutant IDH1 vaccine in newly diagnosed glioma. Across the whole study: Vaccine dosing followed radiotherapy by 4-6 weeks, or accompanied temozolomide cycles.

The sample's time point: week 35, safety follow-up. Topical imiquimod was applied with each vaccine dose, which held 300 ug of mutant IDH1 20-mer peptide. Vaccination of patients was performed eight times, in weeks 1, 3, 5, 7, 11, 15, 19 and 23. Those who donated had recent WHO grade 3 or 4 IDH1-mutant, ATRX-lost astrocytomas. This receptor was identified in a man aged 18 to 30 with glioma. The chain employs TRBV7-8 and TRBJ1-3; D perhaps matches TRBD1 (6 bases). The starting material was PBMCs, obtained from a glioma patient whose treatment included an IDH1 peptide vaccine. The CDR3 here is CASSLYQGTGNTIYF. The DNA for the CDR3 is TGTGCCAGCAGCTTATATCAGGGGACTGGAAACACCATATATTTT.